This T cell receptor beta chain was sequenced in a study of T cells in Graves' hyperthyroidism and ophthalmopathy (dated by TCRdb to about 2019). Describing the broader study: Peripheral blood samples were taken at initial diagnosis, before any treatment was given. TCR V-J signatures able to tell the groups apart were searched for in a discovery cohort of 90 to 100 patients, of whom over 40 had Graves' ophthalmopathy and roughly 57 had stable Graves' hyperthyroidism. Whether ophthalmopathy could be predicted prospectively was tested in an independent validation cohort made up of approximately 19 hyperthyroidism patients plus 17 patients who later progressed to ophthalmopathy. The 100 or so discovery patients were divided at random into training and test sets in a 7:3 ratio. In several Graves' hyperthyroidism patients, the study also compared T-cell repertoires from thyroid tissue with T-cell repertoires from blood. Once sampling was done, hyperthyroidism patients were given methimazole at a starting dose of 30 mg daily, whereas ophthalmopathy patients were given high-dose intravenous methylprednisolone. TCR Vbeta CDR3 sequencing of 130 to 150 peripheral blood samples (under 45 ophthalmopathy, roughly 72 hyperthyroidism and roughly 17 progressor patients) is reported in the paper. The study at large found these results: In validation, the model predicted progression to ophthalmopathy with over 65% sensitivity and around 72% specificity, a median of around six months before onset. Most expanded thyroid clonotypes (frequency above 0.001) were also detected in blood, a finding suggesting that blood repertoires may reflect thyroid immune responses. No statistical method was used to fix the sample size in advance, and group allocation was not hidden from the investigators. In cross-validation, a model built on a 13 V-J signature told ophthalmopathy apart from stable hyperthyroidism with about 90% sensitivity and 81% to 82% specificity, and in testing the same model reached 80%/75%.

The CDR3 has 14 amino acids, counting the end cysteine and phenylalanine. The entry retains the CDR3 DNA only, 42 bases that are in frame from base 1. According to the germline V gene (reference sequence), CDR1 reads DFQATT and CDR2 reads SNEGSKA. Trimming costs V 6 bases and J 4 bases, and their ends lie 16 bases apart. TCR beta CDR3 regions were amplified from RNA transcripts. For the first round of RT-PCR on the TCR CDR3, the HTBI primer set was used together with the Qiagen OneStep RT-PCR kit. The libraries were constructed in a second round of multiplex PCR and then size-selected and purified. The libraries were sequenced on an Illumina HiSeq2000 using paired-end 100 bp reads. The original methods were these. SOAPnuke was used to process the raw data, with reads discarded if the reads contained adapters or uncalled bases, had a mean Phred below 15, or lacked an exact constant-primer or identifier match. High-quality paired reads were merged with COPE v1.2.5, and unique nucleotide sequences were defined as clonotypes. MiTCR v1.1 was used to align clonotypes to the IMGT TRBV, TRBD and TRBJ reference segments. The analysis included only V-J combinations with a frequency above 0.0001, which together covered 99.2% of the repertoires. The TCS score was defined as F50 (clonal expansion) divided by E x V (chaos), with BLOSUM62-based TCRdist calculated between CDR3 peptides within each V-J. Welch's t-statistics and random forest reduced fewer than 550 V-J features to 13, which were used in a naive Bayes classifier (R e1071). Through fastp at Q25 and MiXCR, TCRdb rebuilt clones from the public reads, retaining in-frame beta chains. A single entry per CDR3 protein holds the most common genes and DNA from its merged rows. The V and J calls and clone size come from TCRdb's table, not from the authors' own analysis. Here the sample has hundreds of thousands of distinct CDR3 sequences; 16% occur a single time. The biggest ten clones account for about 18% of the sample.

Stable Graves' hyperthyroidism was defined as no progression to ophthalmopathy during 18 months of follow-up. The hyperthyroidism patients were between 18 and 65 years old and newly diagnosed, with a disease duration of less than 2 months. Patients with uncontrolled infections, other autoimmune diseases, pregnancy or lactation were excluded. Diagnoses relied on clinical symptoms, serum thyroxine and TRAb, thyroid ultrasound and orbital computed tomography. Ficoll-Paque density gradient centrifugation was used to isolate PBMCs from around 10 ml of fresh peripheral blood. Total RNA was extracted with Trizol reagent, and quality was checked on an Agilent 2100 Bioanalyzer. This clonotype has more than one count but fewer than ten. Its antigen remains undetermined. Base qualities are not at hand, and no much larger clone is one base apart.

What was sequenced was blood. The chain couples TRBV20-1 to TRBJ2-1; the D gene is unclear. This TCR came from a woman under 30 with Graves' hyperthyroidism. The DNA reads as follows: TGCAGTGCAACCGATCGGGCTAGGTACAATGAGCAGTTCTTC. This translates into CSATDRARYNEQFF.